Below are 18 T cell receptor beta chains sequenced from a single sample in a study of response to subunit inactivated influenza vaccine. Each CDR3 protein is one row after TCRdb ran MiXCR on the RT-PCR reads. Counted here are 800,000 or so distinct CDR3 sequences, 21% occurring once; the ten biggest clones make up 10%. The sequenced sample was PBMCs from blood, obtained approximately 5 days after vaccination. The receptors come from a man over 45 who received an inactivated influenza vaccine.

This clonotype was counted at least ten times. The chain couples TRBV12-3 or TRBV12-4 to TRBJ1-3; 7 bases map to TRBD1. This CDR3 region has 15 residues. Trimming cost V 7 bases and J 0 bases; bases outside gene matches: 6. The CDR3 region has the DNA TGTGCCAGCATCCTGGACAGGAGCTCTGGAAACACCATATATTTT. Its translation is CASILDRSSGNTIYF.

V is TRBV7-2 and J is TRBJ2-7; 7 bases align to TRBD1. The germline gives CDR1 SGHTA, CDR2 FQGNSA. After removal of 6 bases from V and 4 bases from J, the junction contained 12 bases not matched to a gene. CDR3 length: 15 residues. The CDR3 coding sequence is TGTGCCAGCAGTTTTATCGGACAGGCGCTATACGAGCAGTACTTC. This encodes CASSFIGQALYEQYF.

The genes are TRBV20-1 and TRBJ2-2, with 11 bases that match TRBD1. CDR1 is DFQATT and CDR2 is SNEGSKA in the germline V gene (reference sequence). The length of the CDR3 is 17 residues. After removal of 0 bases from V and 4 bases from J, the junction contained 7 bases not matched to a gene. This chain's CDR3 is CSARDGDRGRSTGELFF. CDR3 sequence (DNA): TGCAGTGCTAGAGATGGGGACAGGGGGAGGAGCACCGGGGAGCTGTTTTTT.

This clonotype was observed a few times. V is TRBV5-1 and J is TRBJ2-3, with D possibly being TRBD1 (5 bases). The V and J ends lost 4 bases and 0 bases respectively, with 15 bases between them. Germline V CDR1 and CDR2: SGHRS, YFSETQ. This CDR3 spans 16 amino acids. CDR3 amino acids: CASSRGHPQSTDTQYF. The CDR3 DNA is TGCGCCAGCAGCCGCGGACACCCCCAAAGCACAGATACGCAGTATTTT.

V usage is TRBV6-1 and J usage is TRBJ1-5; tentatively, D is TRBD1 (5 bases). Germline V gene sequence: CDR1 MNHNS, CDR2 SASEGT. Trimming stripped 8 bases from V and 5 bases from J, with 13 bases between. The CDR3 totals 13 residues. The CDR3 DNA reads TGTGCCAGCTCGGGACCGGCGTATCAGCCCCAGCATTTT. Translation gives CASSGPAYQPQHF.

The gene calls are TRBV2 and TRBJ1-5, with D uncertain. V was trimmed by 4 bases and J by 5 bases, leaving 9 bases between them. There are 13 residues in the CDR3. The germline V gene has CDR1 SNHLY and CDR2 FYNNEI. Written as DNA, the CDR3 is TGTGCCAGCAGTGGAGGGAAACATCAGCCCCAGCATTTT. Translating it yields CASSGGKHQPQHF.

The J gene is TRBJ2-2, the V gene TRBV29-1; weak D call: TRBD2 (5 bases). V shed 5 bases and J shed 0 bases, with 13 bases lying between them. The CDR3 has 15 residues. Per the germline V gene, CDR1 is SQVTM and CDR2 is ANQGSEA. The CDR3 here is CSVRGIPSNTGELFF. The CDR3 bases are TGCAGCGTTCGAGGGATCCCGTCGAACACCGGGGAGCTGTTTTTT.

There are many counts of this clonotype. J is TRBJ1-2 and V is TRBV7-9; no clear D gene. Between the trimmed V and J ends, which lost 1 base and 3 bases, there was a span of 12 bases. Germline lookup yields CDR1 SEHNR and CDR2 FQNEAQ (reference sequence). This CDR3 has 15 residues. The CDR3: CASSLGLGIDYGYTF. The CDR3 DNA follows: TGTGCCAGCAGCTTAGGCCTGGGAATTGACTATGGCTACACCTTC.

This chain uses TRBV20-1 with TRBJ2-1, with D perhaps matching TRBD2 (7 bases). V gave up 4 bases and J gave up 6 bases, with 13 bases separating them. Germline V gene sequence: CDR1 DFQATT, CDR2 SNEGSKA (reference sequence). This CDR3 contains 13 residues. The CDR3 nucleotides read TGCAGTGCTATTAAGGGGGGGCGCAATGAGCAGTTCTTC. Protein product: CSAIKGGRNEQFF.

The CDR3: CASSQDSYSRWITNTEAFF. CDR3 DNA: TGCGCCAGCAGCCAAGATAGTTACAGTCGGTGGATAACGAACACTGAAGCTTTCTTT. The V call is TRBV4-1, the J call TRBJ1-1; D is unclear. V was shortened by 0 bases and J by 1 base, with 21 bases between the two germline ends. Germline CDR1 MGHRA, CDR2 YSYEKL. The CDR3 is made up of 19 amino acids.

This clonotype has at least ten counts. CDR3 DNA sequence: TGTGCCAGCACCGTAGGACAGACCTATGGCTACACCTTC. Protein: CASTVGQTYGYTF. The chain is built from TRBV12-3 or TRBV12-4 and TRBJ1-2; tentatively, D is TRBD1 (6 bases). V shed 7 bases and J shed 4 bases, with 13 bases lying between them. This CDR3 contains 13 residues.

The chain uses TRBV29-1 and TRBJ2-3; TRBD2 is a possible D gene (6 bases). CDR1 SQVTM and CDR2 ANQGSEA come from the germline V gene. The CDR3 length is 14 residues. The V gene lost 5 bases and the J gene lost 7 bases, with 19 bases spanning the gap. CDR3 in DNA: TGCAGCGTTTCCTGGGGGGAAGGGTTGAATACGCAGTATTTT. This codes for CSVSWGEGLNTQYF.

This clonotype came up a few times. The V call is TRBV20-1, the J call TRBJ2-2; no clear D. Germline CDR1 and CDR2: DFQATT and SNEGSKA (reference sequence). The CDR3 has 14 amino acids. V shed 0 bases and J shed 5 bases, with 10 bases lying between them. Here the CDR3 DNA reads TGCAGTGCTAGAGACCATGAAGGGACCGGGGAGCTGTTTTTT. Protein: CSARDHEGTGELFF.

This clonotype was observed a handful of times. The rearrangement uses TRBV7-9 and TRBJ2-1; D ambiguous. CDR3 size: 12 residues. V shed 5 bases and J shed 8 bases, with 10 bases lying between them. Germline values: CDR1 SEHNR, CDR2 FQNEAQ (reference sequence). CDR3 sequence reads: CASSLSSYEQFF. The CDR3 DNA reads as TGTGCCAGCAGCCTCTCCAGCTATGAGCAGTTCTTC.

In its sample, this clonotype was seen a few times. The chain combines TRBV10-2 with TRBJ2-5; D tentatively fits TRBD1 or TRBD2 (5 bases each). This CDR3 region has 17 residues. Germline lookup yields CDR1 WSHSY and CDR2 SAAADI. The V end was cut by 2 bases, the J end by 8 bases, with 24 bases between. CDR3 sequence (DNA): TGCGCCAGCAGTGAGGAACATGGATGGGGACCCCTCCCCACCCAGTACTTC. Protein: CASSEEHGWGPLPTQYF.

This chain links TRBV27 with TRBJ2-1; D is undetermined. The CDR3 runs to 16 residues. Looked up from germline, CDR1 is MNHEY and CDR2 is SMNVEV (reference sequence). The V end lost 0 bases, the J end lost 0 bases, and 9 bases lay between the germline ends. In nucleotides, the CDR3 is TGTGCCAGCAGTTTATCTGGGTTCGGCTCCTACAATGAGCAGTTCTTC. It encodes CASSLSGFGSYNEQFF.

This clonotype was seen ten or more times. CDR3: CASRRGQSLAKNIQYF. In nucleotides, the CDR3 is TGTGCCAGCAGGAGGGGACAGTCTTTAGCCAAAAACATTCAGTACTTC. The gene calls are TRBV6-2 or TRBV6-3 and TRBJ2-4; TRBD1 matches at 7 bases. Germline V gene lookup returns CDR1 MNHEY and CDR2 SVGEGT. This CDR3 region has 16 residues. V shed 6 bases, J shed 0 bases, and the junction held 8 bases outside the gene matches.

V is TRBV20-1 and J is TRBJ2-5, with D hard to call. The CDR3 is 15 residues long. V was cut by 3 bases and J by 1 base, with 15 bases left in between. In germline, CDR1 is DFQATT, CDR2 SNEGSKA (reference sequence). CDR3 protein: CSARLRGNLQETQYF. CDR3 nucleotides: TGCAGTGCTAGGTTGCGCGGAAACCTCCAAGAGACCCAGTACTTC.